The subject of this entry is one T cell receptor beta chain. In the authors' workflow: Scientists estimated how many nucleated cells there were by amplifying reference gene primers. The table came from immunoSEQ multiplex PCR; TCRdb's copy has only in-frame clones and leaves some out. V and J calls and clone size are those listed in that table; D and trimming were worked out from the DNA. The sample lists 80,000 to 95,000 clones; approximately 86% were seen once. This specimen comes from a study of blood T cell repertoires in COVID-19. Study-wide context: Sources were T cells, B-cell-depleted T cells, or PBMCs; the material itself was cDNA or gDNA.

The germline CDR1 and CDR2 sequences are KGHSH and LQKENI. J lost 2 bases, V lost 1 base, and 1 base had no gene match. This CDR3 contains 15 residues. The chain has TRBV18 and TRBJ1-4, with 7 bases that match TRBD1. The origin of this receptor is an elderly woman in a cohort sampled during active or convalescent COVID-19. Input material: peripheral blood. The chain's CDR3 is CASSPLQGTNEKLFF. In DNA form, the CDR3 reads TGTGCCAGCTCACCACTACAGGGGACTAATGAAAAACTGTTTTTT.